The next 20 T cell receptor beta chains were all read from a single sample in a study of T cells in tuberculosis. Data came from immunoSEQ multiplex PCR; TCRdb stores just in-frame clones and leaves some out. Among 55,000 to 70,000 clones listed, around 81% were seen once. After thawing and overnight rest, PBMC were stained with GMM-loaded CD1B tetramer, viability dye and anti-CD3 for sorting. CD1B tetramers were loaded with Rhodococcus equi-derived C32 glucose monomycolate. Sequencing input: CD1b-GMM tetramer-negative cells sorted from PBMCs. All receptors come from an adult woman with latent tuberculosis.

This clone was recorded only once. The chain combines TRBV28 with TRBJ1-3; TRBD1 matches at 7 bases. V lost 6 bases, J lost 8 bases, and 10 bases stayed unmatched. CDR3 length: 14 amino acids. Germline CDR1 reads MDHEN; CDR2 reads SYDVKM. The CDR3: CASSPTGSGDTIYF. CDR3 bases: TGTGCCAGCAGCCCGACAGGGTCTGGGGACACCATATATTTT.

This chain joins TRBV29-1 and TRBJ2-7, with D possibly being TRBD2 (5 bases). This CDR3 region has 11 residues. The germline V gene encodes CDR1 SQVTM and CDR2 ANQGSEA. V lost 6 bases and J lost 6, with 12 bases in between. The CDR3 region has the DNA TGCAGCGTCCAGCACCGGGGCGAGCAGTACTTC. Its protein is CSVQHRGEQYF.

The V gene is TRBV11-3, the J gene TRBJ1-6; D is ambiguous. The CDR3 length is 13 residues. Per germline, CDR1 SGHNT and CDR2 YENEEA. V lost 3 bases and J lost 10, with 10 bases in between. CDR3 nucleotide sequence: TGTGCCAGCAGCTTTGATGGAGAATCACCCCTCCACTTT. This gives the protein CASSFDGESPLHF.

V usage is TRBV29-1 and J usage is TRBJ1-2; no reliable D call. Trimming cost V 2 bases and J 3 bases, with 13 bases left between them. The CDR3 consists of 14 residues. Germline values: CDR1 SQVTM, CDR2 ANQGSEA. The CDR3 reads CSVETSRNHYGYTF. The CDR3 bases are TGCAGCGTTGAAACATCTAGGAACCACTATGGCTACACCTTC. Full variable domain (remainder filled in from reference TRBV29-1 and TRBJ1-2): SAVISQKPSRDICQRGTSLTIQCQVDSQVTMMFWYRQQPGQSLTLIATANQGSEATYESGFVIDKFPISRPNLTFSTLTVSNMSPEDSSIYLCSVETSRNHYGYTFGSGTRLTVV.

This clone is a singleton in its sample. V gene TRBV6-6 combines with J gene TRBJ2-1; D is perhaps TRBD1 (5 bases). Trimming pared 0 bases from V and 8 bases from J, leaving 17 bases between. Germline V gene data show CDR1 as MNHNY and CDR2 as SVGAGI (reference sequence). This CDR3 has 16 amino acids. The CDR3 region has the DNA TGTGCCAGCAGTTACTCGACCAGGGCCGGCAGGGATGAGCAGTTCTTC. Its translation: CASSYSTRAGRDEQFF.

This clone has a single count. CDR3 bases: TGTGCCAGCAGTGGCTCACAGGGCACAGATACGCAGTATTTT. Residues: CASSGSQGTDTQYF. The chain is built from TRBV6-1 and TRBJ2-3, with a possible D match to TRBD1 (5 bases). CDR1 is MNHNS and CDR2 is SASEGT in the germline V gene. The V and J ends lost 4 bases and 1 base respectively, with 9 bases between them. CDR3 length: 14 residues.

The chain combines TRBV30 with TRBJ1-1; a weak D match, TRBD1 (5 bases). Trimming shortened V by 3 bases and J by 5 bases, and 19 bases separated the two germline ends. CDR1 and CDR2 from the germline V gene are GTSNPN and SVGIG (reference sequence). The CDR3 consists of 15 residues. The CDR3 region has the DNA TGTGCCTGGAGCTCTTGGGGGGGGTTGGAGACTGAAGCTTTCTTT. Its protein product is CAWSSWGGLETEAFF.

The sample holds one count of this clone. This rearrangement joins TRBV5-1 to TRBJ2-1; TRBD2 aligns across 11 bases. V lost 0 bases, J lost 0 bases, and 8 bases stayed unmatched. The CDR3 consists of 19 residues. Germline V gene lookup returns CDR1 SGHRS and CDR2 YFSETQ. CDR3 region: CASSLVGLAGKSSYNEQFF. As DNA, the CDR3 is TGCGCCAGCAGCTTGGTAGGACTAGCGGGTAAGAGCTCCTACAATGAGCAGTTCTTC. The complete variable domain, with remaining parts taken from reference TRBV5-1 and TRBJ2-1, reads KAGVTQTPRYLIKTRGQQVTLSCSPISGHRSVSWYQQTPGQGLQFLFEYFSETQRNKGNFPGRFSGRQFSNSRSEMNVSTLELGDSALYLCASSLVGLAGKSSYNEQFFGPGTRLTVL.

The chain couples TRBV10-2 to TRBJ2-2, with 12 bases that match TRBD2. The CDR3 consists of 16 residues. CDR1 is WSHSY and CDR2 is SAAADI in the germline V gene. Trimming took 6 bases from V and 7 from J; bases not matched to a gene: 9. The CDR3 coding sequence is TGCGCCAGCAGACGCGAACTAGCGGGGGGATTCGGGGAGCTGTTTTTT. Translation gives CASRRELAGGFGELFF.

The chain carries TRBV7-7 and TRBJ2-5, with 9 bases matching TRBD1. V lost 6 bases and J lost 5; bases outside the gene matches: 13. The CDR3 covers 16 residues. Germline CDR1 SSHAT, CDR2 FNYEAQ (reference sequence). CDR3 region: CASSSLPGQGRETQYF. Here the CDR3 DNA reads TGTGCCAGCAGTTCACTTCCGGGACAGGGTAGGGAGACCCAGTACTTC.

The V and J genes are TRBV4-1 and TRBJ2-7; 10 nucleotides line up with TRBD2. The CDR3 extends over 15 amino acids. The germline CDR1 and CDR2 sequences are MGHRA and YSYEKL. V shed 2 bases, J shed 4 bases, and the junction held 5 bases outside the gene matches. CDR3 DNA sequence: TGCGCCAGCAGCCAACTAGCGGGAGTCAAGTACGAGCAGTACTTC. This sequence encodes CASSQLAGVKYEQYF.

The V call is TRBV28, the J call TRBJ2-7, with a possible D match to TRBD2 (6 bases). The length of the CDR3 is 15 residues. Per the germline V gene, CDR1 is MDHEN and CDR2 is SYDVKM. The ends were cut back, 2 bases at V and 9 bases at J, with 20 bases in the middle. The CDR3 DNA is TGTGCCAGCAGTTTACGGGGAGGCCCTGCAGAAAGGCAGTACTTC. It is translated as CASSLRGGPAERQYF.

The CDR3 region has the DNA TGCGCCAGCAGTGAGTATCAGACAACTAATGAAAAACTGTTTTTT. Encoded protein: CASSEYQTTNEKLFF. The rearrangement joins TRBV10-1 to TRBJ1-4; no firm D call. V dropped 1 base and J dropped 0 bases, with 6 bases sitting between them. This CDR3 has 15 residues. Per germline, CDR1 WNHNN and CDR2 SYGVQD (reference sequence).

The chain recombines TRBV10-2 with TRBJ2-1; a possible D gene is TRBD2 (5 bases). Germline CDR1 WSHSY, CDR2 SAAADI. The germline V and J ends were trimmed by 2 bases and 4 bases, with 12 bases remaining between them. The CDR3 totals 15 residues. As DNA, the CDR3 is TGCGCCAGCAGTGAGAGGGCGGGCTCATACAATGAGCAGTTCTTC. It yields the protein CASSERAGSYNEQFF.

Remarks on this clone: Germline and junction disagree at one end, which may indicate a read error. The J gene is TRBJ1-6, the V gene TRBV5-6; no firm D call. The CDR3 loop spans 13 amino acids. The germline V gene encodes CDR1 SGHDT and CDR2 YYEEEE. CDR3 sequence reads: CASSLEPNSPLHF. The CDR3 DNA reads TGTGCCAGCAGCTTGGAACCTAATTCCCCCCTCCACTTT.

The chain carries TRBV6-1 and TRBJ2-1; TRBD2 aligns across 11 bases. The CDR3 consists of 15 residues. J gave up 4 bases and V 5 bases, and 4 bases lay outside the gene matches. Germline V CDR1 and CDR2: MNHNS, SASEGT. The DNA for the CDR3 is TGTGCCAGCAGTCTTAGCGGGGGGGATTACAATGAGCAGTTCTTC. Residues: CASSLSGGDYNEQFF.

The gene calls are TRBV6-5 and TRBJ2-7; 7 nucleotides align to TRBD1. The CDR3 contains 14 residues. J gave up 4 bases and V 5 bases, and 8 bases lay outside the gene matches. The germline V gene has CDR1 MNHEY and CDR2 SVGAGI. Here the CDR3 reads CASSLDRAEYEQYF. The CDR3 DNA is TGTGCCAGCAGTCTCGACAGGGCAGAATACGAGCAGTACTTC.

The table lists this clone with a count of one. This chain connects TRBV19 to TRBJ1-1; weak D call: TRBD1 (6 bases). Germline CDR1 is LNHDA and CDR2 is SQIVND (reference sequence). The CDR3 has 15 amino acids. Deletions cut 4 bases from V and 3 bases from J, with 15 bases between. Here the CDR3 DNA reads TGTGCCAGTAGTAGCCAGGGGATAGGGGACACTGAAGCTTTCTTT. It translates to CASSSQGIGDTEAFF.

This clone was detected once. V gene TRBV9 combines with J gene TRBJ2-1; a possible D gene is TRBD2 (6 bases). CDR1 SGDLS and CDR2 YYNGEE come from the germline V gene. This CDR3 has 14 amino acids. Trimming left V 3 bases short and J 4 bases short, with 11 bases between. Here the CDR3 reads CASSGARGYNEQFF. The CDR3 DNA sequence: TGTGCCAGCAGCGGGGCCCGGGGGTACAATGAGCAGTTCTTC.

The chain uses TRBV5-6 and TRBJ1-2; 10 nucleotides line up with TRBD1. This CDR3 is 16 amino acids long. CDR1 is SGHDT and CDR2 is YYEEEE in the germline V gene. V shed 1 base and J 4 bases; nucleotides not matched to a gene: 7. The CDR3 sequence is CASSLSGTGAAYGYTF. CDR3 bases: TGTGCCAGCAGCTTGTCAGGGACAGGGGCTGCCTATGGCTACACCTTC.